This T cell receptor (beta chain) was captured by sequencing in a study of regulatory T cells in long-lasting Graves disease. Notes on the study in general: Lower TCR diversity was seen in persistent Graves' patients than in newly diagnosed ones. What was studied was peripheral blood only, and not thyroid tissue.

This CDR3 has 16 residues. In germline, CDR1 is SGHTA, CDR2 FQGNSA. V gave up 3 bases and J gave up 11 bases, with 25 bases separating them. Time point denoted: persistent/refractory GD, antithyroid drugs over 5 years with positive TRAb. PBMC-derived RNA was used for the TCR library. About this clonotype: Its target is unknown. A much larger clone lies one base from this, so it may be a read error.

The authors built TCR beta libraries using iRepertoire HTBI primers and Arm-PCR of CDR3 regions. One entry per CDR3 protein results from TCRdb running MiXCR on the multiplex PCR reads. The data contain nearly 350,000 distinct CDR3 sequences, around a fifth of them seen just once; the ten biggest clones take up just under 30%. This sample comprised peripheral blood mononuclear cells (PBMCs), obtained when the disease was refractory, from a patient treated with antithyroid drugs. The chain couples TRBV7-2 to TRBJ1-1; no definite D call. The clonotype was recovered from a female donor with Graves disease. The CDR3: CASSFEEALARKWAFF. CDR3 nucleotide sequence: TGTGCCAGCAGCTTTGAGGAGGCGCTCGCAAGGAAATGGGCTTTCTTT.